These 12 T cell receptor beta chains were sequenced from one sample in a study of blood T cell repertoires in COVID-19. Some clones are missing from TCRdb's copy, which holds only in-frame ones; the method was immunoSEQ multiplex PCR. Here the sample spans some 40,000 clones, nearly 90% being singletons. The sequenced sample consisted of peripheral blood. The receptors were sampled from a man between 65 and 85 years old with active COVID-19.

CDR3 nucleotides: TGTGCCAGCAGCTTGGGCGGGCTAGCTGGGTACGGGCAGTTCTTC. The encoded protein is CASSLGGLAGYGQFF. The V gene is TRBV11-3, the J gene TRBJ2-1; TRBD2 might be the D (5 bases). The CDR3 is 15 residues long. Germline V gene lookup returns CDR1 SGHNT and CDR2 YENEEA. V dropped 3 bases and J dropped 12 bases, with 21 bases sitting between them. The full variable domain, rest sourced from reference TRBV11-3 and TRBJ2-1, is EAGVVQSPRYKIIEKKQPVAFWCNPISGHNTLYWYLQNLGQGPELLIRYENEEAVDDSQLPKDRFSAERLKGVDSTLKIQPAELGDSAVYLCASSLGGLAGYGQFFGPGTRLTVL.

DNA of the CDR3: TGTGCCAGCTCACCTCAGACAGGGGTCCACGAGCAGTACTTC. It specifies CASSPQTGVHEQYF. The chain recombines TRBV18 with TRBJ2-7; TRBD1 agrees at 8 bases. V gave up 3 bases and J gave up 5 bases; unmatched junction bases: 6. The length of the CDR3 is 14 residues. Germline CDR1 is KGHSH and CDR2 is LQKENI. The full variable domain, its missing parts supplied by reference TRBV18 and TRBJ2-7, is NAGVMQNPRHLVRRRGQEARLRCSPMKGHSHVYWYRQLPEEGLKFMVYLQKENIIDESGMPKERFSAEFPKEGPSILRIQQVVRGDSAAYFCASSPQTGVHEQYFGPGTRLTVT.

The CDR3: CASSQDRGDRGNSPLHF. The CDR3 bases are TGTGCCAGCAGCCAAGATAGAGGGGACAGGGGGAATTCACCCCTCCACTTT. This sequence joins TRBV4-2 and TRBJ1-6, with TRBD1 matching 11 bases. This CDR3 is built from 17 residues. The junction had 5 bases not matched to a gene; V was cut back by 0 bases and J by 7 bases. The germline gives CDR1 LGHNA, CDR2 YNFKEQ.

The CDR3: CASSLRTGEWETQYF. DNA of the CDR3: TGTGCCAGCAGCCTCAGGACAGGGGAATGGGAGACCCAGTACTTC. The genes are TRBV7-9 and TRBJ2-5; 9 positions match TRBD1. The CDR3 is made up of 15 amino acids. The junction had 9 bases not matched to a gene; V was cut back by 5 bases and J by 5 bases. Germline CDR1 and CDR2: SEHNR and FQNEAQ (reference sequence).

The rearrangement links TRBV12-3 or TRBV12-4 to TRBJ1-2; 9 bases align to TRBD1. The CDR3 length is 13 residues. V shed 6 bases, J shed 5 bases, and the junction held 4 bases outside the gene matches. The CDR3 here is CASRQGARYGYTF. The CDR3 coding sequence is TGTGCCAGCAGACAGGGGGCGAGGTATGGCTACACCTTC.

This clone was counted between two and nine times. V usage is TRBV4-1 and J usage is TRBJ1-4, with 11 positions matching TRBD1. Germline values: CDR1 MGHRA, CDR2 YSYEKL. With V trimmed by 3 bases and J by 3 bases, 6 bases remained unmatched. The CDR3 length is 17 residues. The CDR3 region is CASSHGQGAIPNEKLFF. CDR3 in DNA: TGCGCCAGCAGCCACGGACAGGGGGCAATTCCTAATGAAAAACTGTTTTTT.

The J gene is TRBJ2-7, the V gene TRBV5-5; D unclear. Trimming took off 0 bases at V and 2 bases at J, with 12 bases between the two ends. The CDR3 is made up of 15 amino acids. Per germline, CDR1 SGHKS and CDR2 YYEKEE (reference sequence). DNA for the CDR3: TGTGCCAGCAGCTTGGATGGCCGCAGCGCCTACGAGCAGTACTTC. Translating gives CASSLDGRSAYEQYF.

V usage is TRBV28 and J usage is TRBJ1-1; 10 bases map to TRBD1. Germline CDR1 reads MDHEN; CDR2 reads SYDVKM. The CDR3 runs 12 residues. V shed 6 bases, J shed 11 bases, and the junction held 6 bases outside the gene matches. This CDR3 reads CASRTGGIRAFF. In nucleotides, the CDR3 is TGTGCCAGCAGGACAGGGGGCATTCGGGCTTTCTTT.

The CDR3 spells CATSRDPGQGTYEQYF. The CDR3 DNA is TGTGCCACCAGCAGAGATCCCGGACAGGGTACCTACGAGCAGTACTTC. This rearrangement joins TRBV15 to TRBJ2-7; 8 bases align to TRBD1. This CDR3 is built from 16 residues. Per the germline V gene, CDR1 is LNHNV and CDR2 is YYDKDF (reference sequence). Trimming at V came to 0 bases and at J to 2 bases, leaving 6 bases not matched to a gene.

This chain joins TRBV5-1 and TRBJ1-1, with D perhaps TRBD1 (5 bases). Germline V gene sequence: CDR1 SGHRS, CDR2 YFSETQ. Deletions cut 0 bases from V and 12 bases from J, with 15 bases between. This CDR3 is built from 13 residues. The CDR3: CASSLVSQGKTFF. The CDR3 DNA is TGCGCCAGCAGCTTGGTCTCCCAGGGTAAGACTTTCTTT.

V gene TRBV20-1 combines with J gene TRBJ2-1; D call uncertain. Trimming removed 5 bases from V and 4 bases from J, with 6 bases in between. Germline CDR1 reads DFQATT; CDR2 reads SNEGSKA (reference sequence). This CDR3 has 11 residues. The CDR3, as DNA: TGCAGTGCTGTCTTTTACAATGAGCAGTTCTTC. It is translated as CSAVFYNEQFF.

The J gene is TRBJ1-6, the V gene TRBV9; possible D gene TRBD1, 6 bases. The germline V gene has CDR1 SGDLS and CDR2 YYNGEE. The CDR3 is made up of 11 amino acids. Trimming cost V 8 bases and J 10 bases, with 10 bases left between them. The CDR3 region is CARTGRSPLHF. CDR3 coding DNA: TGTGCCAGGACAGGACGATCACCCCTCCACTTT.